The entry below describes one T cell receptor (beta chain). The read halts 3 residues ahead of the CDR3 end, with the missing end drawn from the germline J gene. Germline CDR1 MDHEN, CDR2 SYDVKM. This CDR3 is built from 17 residues. Unmatched junction bases numbered 6, after V lost 1 base and J lost 0 bases. Sequenced by immunoSEQ multiplex PCR; TCRdb stores in-frame clones only, minus some. The sample has about 26,000 clones. The sample belongs to a study of T cells in women clearing cervical HPV infection. All participants had a single incident cervical HPV16 infection, and prevalent HPV16 infections were excluded.

This TCR was recovered from a woman between 18 and 69 years old with a cervical HPV16 infection that either progressed to CIN3+ or cleared (not recorded which). V is TRBV28 and J is TRBJ1-5; 7 bases line up with TRBD1. The sequenced material came from blood buffy coat. Partial CDR3 DNA: TGTGCCAGCAGTTTATCCTTTCACAGGGGTAGCAATCAGCCC. It codes for CASSLSFHRGSNQP. The whole CDR3 sequence is CASSLSFHRGSNQPQHF.